This T cell receptor beta chain was sequenced for a study of shared clonotypes between healthy human individuals. Comments on this clone: No antigen is known for it.

Points from the study as a whole: Sequencing of the sorted subsets was shown by rarefaction to be incomplete despite large depth.

Germline V gene lookup returns CDR1 SGHVS and CDR2 FNYEAQ. This CDR3 comprises 15 residues. V lost 1 base and J 0 bases, leaving 6 bases between the germline ends. Using immunoSEQ multiplex PCR, the repertoire was profiled, and TCRdb retains in-frame clones only, with some absent. Of about 1.1 million clones listed, approximately 75% are singletons. The sequence was obtained from a man younger than 30 in good health. Some clones in this sample may be carry-over from other donors' samples. The V call is TRBV7-6, the J call TRBJ2-2; D is unclear. The specimen was memory CD4+ T cells from PBMCs. Described subset: CD45RA-negative fraction. The CDR3 coding sequence is TGTGCCAGCAGCTTAGTCCCTACGAACACCGGGGAGCTGTTTTTT. It specifies CASSLVPTNTGELFF. Filled out from reference TRBV7-6 and TRBJ2-2, the complete variable domain reads GAGVSQSPRYKVTKRGQDVALRCDPISGHVSLYWYRQALGQGPEFLTYFNYEAQQDKSGLPNDRFSAERPEGSISTLTIQRTEQRDSAMYRCASSLVPTNTGELFFGEGSRLTVL.